The subject of this entry is one T cell receptor beta chain. Some clones are missing from TCRdb's copy, which holds only in-frame ones; the method was immunoSEQ multiplex PCR. The sample lists 150,000 or so clones, around 90% seen once, with about 2.1% in the top ten. This sample stems from a study of T cell responses to AZD1222 COVID-19 vaccine. Germline V CDR1 and CDR2: SGHDT, YYEEEE. The CDR3 extends over 14 amino acids. The trim removed 2 bases at V and 6 bases at J, leaving 8 bases unmatched. The input for sequencing was peripheral blood, taken on day 0 of AZD1222 vaccination. This TCR derives from an adult in good health. The rearrangement joins TRBV5-6 to TRBJ2-7; 7 bases map to TRBD1. DNA for the CDR3: TGTGCCAGCAGCTTAAGAGGGGGCAACTCCGAGCAGTACTTC. Amino acid sequence: CASSLRGGNSEQYF.